This paragraph reports one TCR beta chain. Measured with immunoSEQ multiplex PCR; TCRdb has only the in-frame clones, and not every one. The sample has a few hundred thousand clones; more than 80% are singletons. This specimen belongs to a study of blood T cell repertoires in COVID-19. Overall study: Researchers got acute and convalescent COVID-19 samples from the United States, Italy and Spain.

The CDR3 runs to 13 residues. V gave up 3 bases and J gave up 5 bases, with 12 bases separating them. Germline-derived CDR1 and CDR2 are DFQATT and SNEGSKA (reference sequence). The sequence came from a man between 25 and 39 years old who had recovered from COVID-19. J is TRBJ2-3 and V is TRBV20-1; a possible D gene is TRBD2 (5 bases). The sample was PBMCs or T cells enriched from blood (not recorded which). The CDR3 reads CSASSAEEDTQYF. The DNA of the CDR3 is TGCAGTGCTAGTTCAGCGGAGGAAGATACGCAGTATTTT.